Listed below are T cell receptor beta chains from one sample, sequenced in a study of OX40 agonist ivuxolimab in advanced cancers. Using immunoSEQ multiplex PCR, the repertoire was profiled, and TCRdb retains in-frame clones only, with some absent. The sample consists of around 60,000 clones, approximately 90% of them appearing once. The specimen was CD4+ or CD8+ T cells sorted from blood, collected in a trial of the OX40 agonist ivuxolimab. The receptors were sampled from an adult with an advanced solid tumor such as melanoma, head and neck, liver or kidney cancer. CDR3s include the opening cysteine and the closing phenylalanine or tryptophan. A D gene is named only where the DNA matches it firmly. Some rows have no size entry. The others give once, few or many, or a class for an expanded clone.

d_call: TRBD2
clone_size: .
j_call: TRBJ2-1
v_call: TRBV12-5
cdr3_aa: CASGFPPPTSGRVYNEQFF
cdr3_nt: TGTGCTAGTGGTTTCCCCCCTCCAACTAGCGGGAGGGTCTACAATGAGCAGTTCTTC

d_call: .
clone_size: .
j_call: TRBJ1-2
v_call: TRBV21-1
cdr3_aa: CASSKSDRDPRGYTF
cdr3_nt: TGTGCCAGCAGCAAGTCTGACAGGGACCCTCGGGGCTACACCTTC

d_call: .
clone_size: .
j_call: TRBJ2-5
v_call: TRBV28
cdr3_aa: CASSWLGYKETQYF
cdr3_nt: TGTGCCAGCTCCTGGCTTGGGTATAAAGAGACCCAGTACTTC

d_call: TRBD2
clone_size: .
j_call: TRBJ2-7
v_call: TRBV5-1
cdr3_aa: CASSLWTVLSGISYEQYF
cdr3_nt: TGCGCCAGCAGCTTGTGGACCGTCCTAAGCGGGATCTCCTACGAGCAGTACTTC

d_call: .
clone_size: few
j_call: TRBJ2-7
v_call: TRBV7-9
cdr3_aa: CASSNGGLDEQYF
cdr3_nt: TGTGCCAGCAGCAACGGTGGCCTGGACGAGCAGTACTTC

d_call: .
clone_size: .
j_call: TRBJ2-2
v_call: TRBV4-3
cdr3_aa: CASSQRSTNTGELFF
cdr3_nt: TGCGCCAGCAGCCAAAGGAGCACGAACACCGGGGAGCTGTTTTTT

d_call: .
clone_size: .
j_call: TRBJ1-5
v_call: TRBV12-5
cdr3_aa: CASGLEGLTPQPQHF
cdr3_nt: TGTGCTAGTGGTTTAGAGGGCCTAACTCCTCAGCCCCAGCATTTT

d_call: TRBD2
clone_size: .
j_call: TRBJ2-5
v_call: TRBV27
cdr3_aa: CASSLLAGERAETQYF
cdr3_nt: TGTGCCAGCAGTTTACTAGCGGGAGAGAGGGCAGAGACCCAGTACTTC

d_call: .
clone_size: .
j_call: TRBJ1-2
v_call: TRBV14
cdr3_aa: CASSQDWSQFTF
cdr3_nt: TGTGCCAGCAGCCAAGATTGGTCGCAGTTCACCTTC

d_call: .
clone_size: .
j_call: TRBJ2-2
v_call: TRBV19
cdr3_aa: CASSGSWPDGELFF
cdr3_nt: TGTGCCAGTAGTGGCTCTTGGCCGGACGGGGAGCTGTTTTTT

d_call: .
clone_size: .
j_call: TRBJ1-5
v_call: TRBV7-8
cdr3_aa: CASSLGTGRNQPQHF
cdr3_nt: TGTGCCAGCAGCTTAGGCACTGGGAGGAATCAGCCCCAGCATTTT

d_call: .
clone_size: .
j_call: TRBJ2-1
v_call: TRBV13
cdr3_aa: CASSSAALRNEQFF
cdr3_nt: TGTGCCAGCAGCAGCGCGGCCCTCCGAAATGAGCAGTTCTTC

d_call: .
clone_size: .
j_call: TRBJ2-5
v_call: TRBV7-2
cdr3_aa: CASSLALVQGSQETQYF
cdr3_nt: TGTGCCAGCAGCTTAGCTCTGGTACAGGGTTCACAAGAGACCCAGTACTTC

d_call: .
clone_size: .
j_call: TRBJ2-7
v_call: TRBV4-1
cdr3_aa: CASSAQVTYEQYF
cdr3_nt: TGCGCCAGCAGCGCACAGGTGACCTACGAGCAGTACTTC

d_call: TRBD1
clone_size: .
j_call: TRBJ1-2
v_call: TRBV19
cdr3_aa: CASQGQGAYGYTF
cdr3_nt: TGTGCCAGTCAAGGACAGGGCGCTTATGGCTACACCTTC

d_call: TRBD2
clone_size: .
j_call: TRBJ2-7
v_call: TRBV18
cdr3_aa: CASSGGRAAYEQYF
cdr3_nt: TGTGCCAGCTCAGGCGGGAGGGCCGCCTACGAGCAGTACTTC

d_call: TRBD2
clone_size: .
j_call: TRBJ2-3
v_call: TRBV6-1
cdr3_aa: CASSGPGTSGRESLTDTQYF
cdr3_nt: TGTGCCAGCAGTGGACCTGGGACTAGCGGGAGGGAGTCCCTCACAGATACGCAGTATTTT

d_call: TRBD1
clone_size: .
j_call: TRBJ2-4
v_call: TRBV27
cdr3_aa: CASRGQGLDIQYF
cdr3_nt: TGTGCCAGCAGGGGACAGGGGCTGGACATTCAGTACTTC

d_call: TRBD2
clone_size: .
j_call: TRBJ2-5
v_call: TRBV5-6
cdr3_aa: CASSLAGGSQETQYF
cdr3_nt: TGTGCCAGCAGCTTGGCGGGAGGGTCCCAAGAGACCCAGTACTTC

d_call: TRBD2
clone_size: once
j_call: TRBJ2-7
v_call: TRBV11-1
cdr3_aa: CASSPNSGRAPSYEQYF
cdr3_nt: TGTGCCAGCAGCCCCAATAGCGGGAGGGCTCCATCCTACGAGCAGTACTTC

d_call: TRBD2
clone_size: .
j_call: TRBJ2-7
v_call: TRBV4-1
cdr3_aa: CASSHPGAGIYEQYF
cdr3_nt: TGCGCCAGCAGCCACCCGGGAGCGGGGATATACGAGCAGTACTTC

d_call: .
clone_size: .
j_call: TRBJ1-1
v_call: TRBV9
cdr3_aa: CASSAGGERMNTEAFF
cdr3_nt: TGTGCCAGCAGCGCCGGGGGGGAGAGAATGAACACTGAAGCTTTCTTT

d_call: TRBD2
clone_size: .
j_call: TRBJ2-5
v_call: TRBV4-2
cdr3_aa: CASSQDRRGSDGTETQYF
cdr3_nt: TGTGCCAGCAGCCAAGATCGGCGGGGGAGCGACGGTACGGAGACCCAGTACTTC

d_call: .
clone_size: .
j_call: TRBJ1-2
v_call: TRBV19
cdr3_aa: CASADTNYGYTF
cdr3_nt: TGTGCCAGTGCGGACACCAACTATGGCTACACCTTC

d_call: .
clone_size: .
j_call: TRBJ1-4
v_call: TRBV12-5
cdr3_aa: CASGLATAANEKLFF
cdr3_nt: TGTGCTAGTGGTTTGGCGACAGCAGCTAATGAAAAACTGTTTTTT

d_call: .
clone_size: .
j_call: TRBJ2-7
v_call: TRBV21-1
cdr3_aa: CASSTNSGRYEQYF
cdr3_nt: TGTGCCAGCAGCACTAATAGCGGGAGGTACGAGCAGTACTTC

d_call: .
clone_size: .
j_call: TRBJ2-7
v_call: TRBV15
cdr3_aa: CATSRDPDVGIHEQYF
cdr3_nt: TGTGCCACCAGCAGAGATCCGGACGTAGGGATCCACGAGCAGTACTTC

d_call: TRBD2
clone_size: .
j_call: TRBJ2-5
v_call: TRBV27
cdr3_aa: CASSLLASGSAAQYF
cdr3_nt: TGTGCCAGCAGTTTATTGGCTAGCGGGTCGGCGGCCCAGTACTTC

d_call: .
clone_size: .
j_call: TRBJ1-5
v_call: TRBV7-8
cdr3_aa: CASSLAAGHNQPQHF
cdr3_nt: TGTGCCAGCAGCTTAGCGGCAGGGCACAATCAGCCCCAGCATTTT

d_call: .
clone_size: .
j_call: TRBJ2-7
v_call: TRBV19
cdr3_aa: CASSIGANEQYF
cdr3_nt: TGTGCCAGTAGTATAGGAGCGAACGAGCAGTACTTC

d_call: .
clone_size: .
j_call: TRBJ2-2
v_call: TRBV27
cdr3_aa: CASSLIGGLGGELFF
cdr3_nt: TGTGCCAGCAGTTTAATCGGGGGGCTGGGCGGGGAGCTGTTTTTT

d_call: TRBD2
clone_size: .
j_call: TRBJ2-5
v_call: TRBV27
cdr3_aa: CASSLGTSGTETQYF
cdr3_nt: TGTGCCAGCAGCCTCGGGACTAGCGGGACAGAGACCCAGTACTTC

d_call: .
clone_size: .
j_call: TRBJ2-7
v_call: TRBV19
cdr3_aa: CASSISGAYEQYF
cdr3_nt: TGTGCCAGTAGTATATCGGGAGCCTACGAGCAGTACTTC

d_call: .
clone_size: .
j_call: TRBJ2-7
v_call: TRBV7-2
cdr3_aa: CASSLSLRGEQYF
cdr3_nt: TGTGCCAGCAGCTTAAGTCTCCGGGGGGAGCAGTACTTC

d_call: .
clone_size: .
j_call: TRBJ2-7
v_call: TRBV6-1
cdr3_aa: CASSESAEAYEQYF
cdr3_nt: TGTGCCAGCAGTGAATCTGCAGAAGCCTACGAGCAGTACTTC

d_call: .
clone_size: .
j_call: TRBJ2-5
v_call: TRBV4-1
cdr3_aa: CASSQDPGTPETQYF
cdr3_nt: TGCGCCAGCAGCCAAGATCCGGGGACCCCGGAGACCCAGTACTTC

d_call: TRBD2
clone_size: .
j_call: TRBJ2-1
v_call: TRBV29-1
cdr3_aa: CSVGTSGNEQFF
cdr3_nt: TGCAGCGTTGGGACTAGCGGGAATGAGCAGTTCTTC

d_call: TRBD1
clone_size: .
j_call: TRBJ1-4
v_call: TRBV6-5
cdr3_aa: CASSPPGQEDEKLFF
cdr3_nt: TGTGCCAGCAGCCCGCCGGGACAGGAGGATGAAAAACTGTTTTTT

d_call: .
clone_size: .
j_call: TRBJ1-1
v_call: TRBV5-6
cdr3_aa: CASSKNRFLNTEAFF
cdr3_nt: TGTGCCAGCAGCAAAAACAGGTTTTTGAACACTGAAGCTTTCTTT

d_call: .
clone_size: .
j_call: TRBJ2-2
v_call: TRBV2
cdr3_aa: CASSEGTGTYTGELFF
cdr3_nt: TGTGCCAGCAGTGAAGGGACCGGGACCTACACCGGGGAGCTGTTTTTT

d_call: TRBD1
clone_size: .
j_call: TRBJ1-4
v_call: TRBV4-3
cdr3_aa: CASSQDPTGGSEKLFF
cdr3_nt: TGCGCCAGCAGCCAAGATCCGACAGGGGGCTCTGAAAAACTGTTTTTT

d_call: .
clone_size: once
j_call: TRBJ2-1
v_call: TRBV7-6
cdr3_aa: CASSLEGSTGYREQFF
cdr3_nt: TGTGCCAGCAGCTTAGAGGGGTCTACAGGGTACCGGGAGCAGTTCTTC